The 20 T cell receptor beta chains in this list originate from one sample, sequenced in a study of cytomegalovirus exposure and HLA in healthy donors. PCR was performed using 60 Vbeta and 13 Jbeta primers. Measured with immunoSEQ multiplex PCR; TCRdb has only the in-frame clones, and not every one. The sample includes around 90,000 clones, around 81% of them seen just once. Sequenced: PBMCs. The receptors shown here come from a man aged 25 to 45 in good health and CMV-seronegative.

The chain combines TRBV5-6 with TRBJ1-1, with 10 bases identical to TRBD1. CDR3 length: 16 residues. After removal of 4 bases from V and 4 bases from J, the junction contained 10 bases not matched to a gene. CDR1 is SGHDT, CDR2 YYEEEE, per germline. This CDR3 is CASSPDRGRGGTEAFF. For the CDR3, the DNA is TGTGCCAGCAGCCCCGACAGGGGGCGCGGCGGCACTGAAGCTTTCTTT.

CDR3 nucleotide sequence: TGTGCCAGCAGGTCTAGCGGGGGGGGGAACACCGGGGAGCTGTTTTTT. Translating it yields CASRSSGGGNTGELFF. This chain uses TRBV4-2 with TRBJ2-2; 12 nucleotides align to TRBD2. Germline CDR1 LGHNA, CDR2 YNFKEQ. This CDR3 region has 16 residues. Trimming removed 6 bases from V and 1 base from J; junction bases left unmatched: 3.

The chain has TRBV7-9 and TRBJ1-6, with 8 bases fitting TRBD1. The V and J ends lost 5 bases and 8 bases, in that order; junction bases with no gene match: 17. Germline V gene sequence: CDR1 SEHNR, CDR2 FQNEAQ (reference sequence). This CDR3 is 18 amino acids long. The CDR3 reads CASSLNFIDRGQDSPLHF. CDR3 nucleotides: TGTGCCAGCAGCCTAAACTTTATCGACAGGGGACAGGATTCACCCCTCCACTTT.

The rearrangement uses TRBV2 and TRBJ2-1; possible D gene TRBD2, 5 bases. Trimming pared 1 base from V and 15 bases from J, leaving 22 bases between. The germline V gene encodes CDR1 SNHLY and CDR2 FYNNEI. This CDR3 spans 15 amino acids. For the CDR3, the DNA is TGTGCCAGCAGTGAAGGGAGTTTCACCGGAGGCGATCTGTTCTTC. Translation: CASSEGSFTGGDLFF.

The V and J genes are TRBV6-5 and TRBJ2-1; perhaps TRBD2 as D (6 bases). Germline values: CDR1 MNHEY, CDR2 SVGAGI. CDR3 length: 15 amino acids. The V and J ends lost 5 bases and 2 bases respectively, with 13 bases between them. This chain's CDR3 is CASSRDSAPYNEQFF. DNA for the CDR3: TGTGCCAGCAGTCGGGACTCGGCACCCTACAATGAGCAGTTCTTC.

The chain is built from TRBV5-1 and TRBJ1-5, with 8 bases aligning to TRBD1. V gave up 1 base and J gave up 4 bases; unmatched junction bases: 4. CDR1 SGHRS and CDR2 YFSETQ come from the germline V gene. The CDR3 is made up of 15 amino acids. The CDR3 loop reads CASSLSGTGNQPQHF. The CDR3 DNA reads TGCGCCAGCAGCTTGTCCGGGACAGGTAATCAGCCCCAGCATTTT.

The V call is TRBV6-4, the J call TRBJ2-1; TRBD2 aligns across 13 bases. Trimming cost V 0 bases and J 7 bases; bases outside gene matches: 3. The CDR3 totals 16 residues. Germline values: CDR1 MRHNA, CDR2 SNTAGT. CDR3 sequence reads: CASSDSVLAGGNEQFF. The CDR3 DNA reads TGTGCCAGCAGTGACTCAGTACTAGCGGGGGGGAATGAGCAGTTCTTC.

CDR3 in amino acids: CASSYSGTPNYGYTF. CDR3 nucleotide sequence: TGTGCCAGCAGTTACTCAGGGACACCTAACTATGGCTACACCTTC. The gene calls are TRBV6-6 and TRBJ1-2; a possible D gene is TRBD1 (6 bases). The CDR3 spans 15 residues. Germline V CDR1 and CDR2: MNHNY, SVGAGI (reference sequence). V lost 0 bases and J lost 0, with 8 bases in between.

In the case of this clone: At the DNA level, this CDR3 is encoded by other sequences in the same sample as well. The V call is TRBV13, the J call TRBJ1-1, with TRBD1 matching over 9 bases. Germline CDR1 PRHDT, CDR2 FYEKMQ (reference sequence). The junction had 12 bases not matched to a gene; V was cut back by 0 bases and J by 7 bases. This CDR3 has 17 residues. CDR3 amino acids: CASSLGLLQGADVEAFF. The CDR3 bases are TGTGCCAGCAGCTTAGGCCTTCTACAGGGGGCAGATGTTGAAGCTTTCTTT.

V usage is TRBV13 and J usage is TRBJ2-5; 8 bases are shared with TRBD1. The CDR3 has 16 amino acids. The junction had 12 bases not matched to a gene; V was cut back by 5 bases and J by 4 bases. Germline values: CDR1 PRHDT, CDR2 FYEKMQ (reference sequence). The CDR3 sequence is CASSHRGRGRRETQYF. In DNA, the CDR3 is TGTGCCAGCAGCCACCGGGGCAGGGGGCGCAGAGAGACCCAGTACTTC.

The V and J genes are TRBV10-3 and TRBJ1-1; tentative D call: TRBD1 (5 bases). This CDR3 is built from 15 residues. Trimming stripped 3 bases from V and 12 bases from J, with 23 bases between. Germline V CDR1 and CDR2: ENHRY, SYGVKD. CDR3 coding DNA: TGTGCCATCAGTGACCACCCGGGAGCCGACGGGACCCCTTTCTTT. This codes for CAISDHPGADGTPFF.

With regard to this clone: The sample contains more than one DNA sequence encoding this CDR3. The chain has TRBV7-2 and TRBJ1-1; 8 bases align to TRBD1. Germline loops: CDR1 SGHTA, CDR2 FQGNSA. V shed 0 bases and J 1 base; nucleotides not matched to a gene: 1. The CDR3 contains 15 residues. The CDR3, as DNA: TGTGCCAGCAGCTTAGCCGGGACAGGGAACACTGAAGCTTTCTTT. It yields the protein CASSLAGTGNTEAFF.

The J gene is TRBJ1-1, the V gene TRBV6-5; D gene uncertain. V lost 2 bases and J lost 4, with 14 bases in between. The CDR3 consists of 15 residues. Germline lookup yields CDR1 MNHEY and CDR2 SVGAGI. CDR3 sequence: CASSYDGERSTEAFF. Here the CDR3 DNA reads TGTGCCAGCAGTTACGACGGGGAACGGTCCACTGAAGCTTTCTTT.

The chain is built from TRBV5-1 and TRBJ2-5, with D hard to call. CDR3 size: 14 residues. In germline, CDR1 is SGHRS, CDR2 YFSETQ. V lost 3 bases to trimming and J lost 0 bases, with 9 bases between them. CDR3 residues: CASSSGVHQETQYF. The CDR3 DNA sequence: TGCGCCAGCAGCTCCGGTGTACACCAAGAGACCCAGTACTTC.

The V gene is TRBV19, the J gene TRBJ1-2; 8 bases fit TRBD1. The V gene's germline CDR1 is LNHDA and CDR2 SQIVND (reference sequence). The CDR3 is made up of 15 amino acids. J lost 4 bases, V lost 3 bases, and 7 bases had no gene match. In nucleotides, the CDR3 is TGTGCCAGTAGTATGCTGACAGGGGTGAGCTATGGCTACACCTTC. It codes for CASSMLTGVSYGYTF. Using reference TRBV19 and TRBJ1-2 for the parts outside the CDR3, the full variable domain is DGGITQSPKYLFRKEGQNVTLSCEQNLNHDAMYWYRQDPGQGLRLIYYSQIVNDFQKGDIAEGYSVSREKKESFPLTVTSAQKNPTAFYLCASSMLTGVSYGYTFGSGTRLTVV.

The chain joins TRBV7-9 to TRBJ1-2; D might be TRBD1 (6 bases). From germline, CDR1 is SEHNR and CDR2 FQNEAQ (reference sequence). The CDR3 sequence is 13 residues long. Trimming stripped 5 bases from V and 8 bases from J, with 15 bases between. The CDR3 sequence is CASSAGRGNGYTF. CDR3 DNA sequence: TGTGCCAGCAGCGCAGGAAGGGGGAACGGCTACACCTTC.

This rearrangement joins TRBV20-1 to TRBJ1-2; D ambiguous. Trimming pared 6 bases from V and 4 bases from J, leaving 9 bases between. The CDR3 spans 11 residues. The germline V gene has CDR1 DFQATT and CDR2 SNEGSKA (reference sequence). Here the CDR3 reads CSALGVYGYTF. In DNA form, the CDR3 reads TGCAGTGCGTTGGGAGTCTATGGCTACACCTTC.

The rearrangement joins TRBV7-8 to TRBJ2-1; D uncertain. This CDR3 spans 17 amino acids. Trimming removed 2 bases from V and 5 bases from J, with 19 bases in between. Per germline, CDR1 SGHVS and CDR2 FQNEAQ. CDR3 nucleotide sequence: TGTGCCAGCAGCTTATGGTCCTCGGTGAGAGCTAACAATGAGCAGTTCTTC. Its translation: CASSLWSSVRANNEQFF.

The J gene is TRBJ1-1, the V gene TRBV6-1; D is perhaps TRBD1 (6 bases). Germline V CDR1 and CDR2: MNHNS, SASEGT. V was cut by 4 bases and J by 7 bases, with 16 bases left in between. The CDR3 loop spans 14 amino acids. The CDR3 sequence: CASSVYREISEAFF. For the CDR3, the DNA is TGTGCCAGCAGTGTTTACAGGGAGATTAGTGAAGCTTTCTTT.

This clone turned up a few times. The chain carries TRBV7-9 and TRBJ1-3; D is ambiguous. Germline assignment: CDR1 SEHNR and CDR2 FQNEAQ (reference sequence). The V gene lost 0 bases and the J gene lost 2 bases, with 8 bases spanning the gap. The CDR3 consists of 15 residues. The DNA of the CDR3 is TGTGCCAGCAGCTTAGCCCCGCAGACTGGAAACACCATATATTTT. This sequence encodes CASSLAPQTGNTIYF. The variable domain in full, with the rest retrieved from reference TRBV7-9 and TRBJ1-3, is DTGVSQNPRHKITKRGQNVTFRCDPISEHNRLYWYRQTLGQGPEFLTYFQNEAQLEKSRLLSDRFSAERPKGSFSTLEIQRTEQGDSAMYLCASSLAPQTGNTIYFGEGSWLTVV.